This T cell receptor (beta chain) was retrieved from a study of blood T cell repertoires in COVID-19. As for the study in general: Acute and convalescent COVID-19 samples came from the United States, Italy and Spain.

Germline lookup yields CDR1 SSHAT and CDR2 FNYEAQ (reference sequence). The CDR3 is 13 residues long. Libraries were prepared by immunoSEQ multiplex PCR; TCRdb keeps only in-frame clonotypes and omits some of them. The sample contains approximately 59,000 clones, roughly 81% of which appear only once. A word on this clone: One junction end does not reproduce the germline sequence, and a read error may be involved.

The specimen was peripheral blood. The chain has TRBV7-7 and TRBJ2-7, with a tentative D call TRBD2 (5 bases). The source is an older man with acute or convalescent COVID-19. The CDR3 coding sequence is TGTGCTAGCAGCTTCGGGGTGGACTACGAGCAGTACTTC. Its protein is CASSFGVDYEQYF.